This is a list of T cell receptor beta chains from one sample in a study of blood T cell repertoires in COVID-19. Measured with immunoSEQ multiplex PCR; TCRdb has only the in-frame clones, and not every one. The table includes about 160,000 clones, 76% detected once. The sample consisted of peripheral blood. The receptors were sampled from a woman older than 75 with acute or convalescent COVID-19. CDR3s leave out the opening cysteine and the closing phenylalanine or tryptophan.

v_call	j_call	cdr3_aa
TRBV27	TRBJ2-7	ASSRDSTYEQY
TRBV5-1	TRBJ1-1	ASSPIAGVNTEAF
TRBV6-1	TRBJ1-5	ASSEQRTGGFQPQH
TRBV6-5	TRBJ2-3	ASSLGQSSTDTQY
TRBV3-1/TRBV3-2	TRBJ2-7	ASSHGTSGRARQY
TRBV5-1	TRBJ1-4	ASSLEQLNEKLF
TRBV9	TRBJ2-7	ASSVGEFYEQY
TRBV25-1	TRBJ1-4	ASSDPQEEKLF
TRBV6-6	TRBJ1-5	ASSAQAGFGNQPQH
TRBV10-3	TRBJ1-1	AISESNSEAF
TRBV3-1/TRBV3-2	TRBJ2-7	ASSYLTSGVNYEQY
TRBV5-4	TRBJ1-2	ASSPGQNYGYT
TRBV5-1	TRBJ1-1	ASSQQGENTEAF
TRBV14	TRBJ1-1	ASSQYSQTEAF
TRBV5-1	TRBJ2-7	ASSLGQLSGEQY
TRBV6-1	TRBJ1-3	ASSAPGQRSGNTIY
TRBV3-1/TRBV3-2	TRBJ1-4	ASSHRTGSRGKLF
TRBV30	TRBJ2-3	AWSRGGSADTQY
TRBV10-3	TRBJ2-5	AISDPRGGGETQY
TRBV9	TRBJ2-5	ASSVTSQGEETQY
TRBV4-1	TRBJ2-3	ASSQDPQGFGGDTQY
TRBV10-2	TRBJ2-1	ASRGQIVYNEQF
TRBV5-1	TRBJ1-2	ASSLGEGAGGYT
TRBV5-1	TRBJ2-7	ASSPGGSGSSYEQY
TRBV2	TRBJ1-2	ASSEKGQGARGYGYT
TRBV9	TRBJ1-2	ASSPQGTWARSNDGYT
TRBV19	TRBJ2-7	ASSSGGAQAYEQY
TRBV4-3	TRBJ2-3	ASSQFNGAGSTDTQY
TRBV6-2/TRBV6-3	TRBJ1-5	ASSRYQDRGPSQPQH
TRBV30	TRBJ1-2	AWSVGGQGIYGYT
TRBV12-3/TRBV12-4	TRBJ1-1	ASSDRGVTEAF
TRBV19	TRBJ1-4	ASSIQRTDREKLF
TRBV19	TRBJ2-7	ASQGMDRAKQY
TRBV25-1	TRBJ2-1	ASSETRLAGEVNEQF
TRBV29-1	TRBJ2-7	SVGEPTGMDDEQY
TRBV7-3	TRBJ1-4	ASSLTGQKTNEKLF
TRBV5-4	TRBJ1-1	ASSFGRGQNTEAF
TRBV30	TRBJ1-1	AWSVLSNTEAF
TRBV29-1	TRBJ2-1	SVKRGYNEQF